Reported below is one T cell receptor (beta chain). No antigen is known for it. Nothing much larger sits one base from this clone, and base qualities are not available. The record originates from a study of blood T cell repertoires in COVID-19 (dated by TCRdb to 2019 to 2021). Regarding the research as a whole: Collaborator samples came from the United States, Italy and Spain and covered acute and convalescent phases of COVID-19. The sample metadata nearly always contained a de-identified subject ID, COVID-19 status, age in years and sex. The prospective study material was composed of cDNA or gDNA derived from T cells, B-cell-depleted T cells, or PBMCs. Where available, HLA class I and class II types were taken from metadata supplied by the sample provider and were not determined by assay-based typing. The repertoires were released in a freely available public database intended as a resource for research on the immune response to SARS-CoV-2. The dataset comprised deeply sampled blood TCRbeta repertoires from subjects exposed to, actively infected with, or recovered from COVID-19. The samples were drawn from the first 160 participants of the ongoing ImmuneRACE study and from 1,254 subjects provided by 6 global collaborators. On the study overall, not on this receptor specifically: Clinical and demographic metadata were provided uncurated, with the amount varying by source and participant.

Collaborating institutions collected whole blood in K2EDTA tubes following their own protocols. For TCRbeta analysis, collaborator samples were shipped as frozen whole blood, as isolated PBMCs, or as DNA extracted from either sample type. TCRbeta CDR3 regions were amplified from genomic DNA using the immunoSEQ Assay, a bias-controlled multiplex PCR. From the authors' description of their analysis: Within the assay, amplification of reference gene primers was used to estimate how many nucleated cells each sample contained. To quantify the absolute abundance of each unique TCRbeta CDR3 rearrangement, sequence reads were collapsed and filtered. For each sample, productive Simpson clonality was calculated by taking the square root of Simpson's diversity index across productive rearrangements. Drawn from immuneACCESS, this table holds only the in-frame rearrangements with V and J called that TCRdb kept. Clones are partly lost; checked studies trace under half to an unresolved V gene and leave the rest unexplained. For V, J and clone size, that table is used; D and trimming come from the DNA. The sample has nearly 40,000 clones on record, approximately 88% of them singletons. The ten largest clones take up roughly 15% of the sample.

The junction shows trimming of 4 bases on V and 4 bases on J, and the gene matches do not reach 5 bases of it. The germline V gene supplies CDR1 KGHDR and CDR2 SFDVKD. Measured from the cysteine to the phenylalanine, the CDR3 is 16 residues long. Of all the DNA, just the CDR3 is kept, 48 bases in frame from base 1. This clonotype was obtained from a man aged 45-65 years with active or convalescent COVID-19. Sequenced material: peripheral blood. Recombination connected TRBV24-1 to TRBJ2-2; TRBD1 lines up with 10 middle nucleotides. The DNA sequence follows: TGTGCCACCAGTGACCCGACAGGGGGCACCACCGGGGAGCTGTTTTTT. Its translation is CATSDPTGGTTGELFF.